The rows below give T cell receptor beta chains drawn from one sample of a study of cytomegalovirus exposure and HLA in healthy donors. Sequencing was performed with immunoSEQ multiplex PCR; in TCRdb, only in-frame clones are kept and a portion is missing. Of 130,000 to 150,000 clones in the sample, approximately 90% are singletons; the top ten hold 5.5% to 7%. The sequencing sample was made of PBMCs. Source of these receptors: a young woman in good health and CMV-seropositive. Each CDR3 is given with its conserved first and last residue. Each record gives: clone size, D gene, V gene, J gene, CDR3 DNA, CDR3 protein. The D gene is left open where the match is weak. Clone size is shown for a subset of rows, as once, few, many or a class of expanded clone.

.	.	TRBV5-1	TRBJ2-7	TGCGCCAGCAGCCTCTTCCAGGGTTCCTACGAGCAGTACTTC	CASSLFQGSYEQYF
.	.	TRBV6-1	TRBJ1-4	TGTGCCAGCAGTCGAACCCAAGGGGATGAAAAACTGTTTTTT	CASSRTQGDEKLFF
.	.	TRBV28	TRBJ1-5	TGTGCCAGCAGTTCTCCGGGAGATTCGAGGCCCCAGCATTTT	CASSSPGDSRPQHF
.	TRBD1	TRBV19	TRBJ2-5	TGTGCCAGTAGTCAGGGACAGGGTATTGCGACCCAGTACTTC	CASSQGQGIATQYF
.	TRBD1	TRBV7-2	TRBJ1-3	TGTGCCAGCAGCTCCCTTGAGACAGGGGCTGGAAACACCATATATTTT	CASSSLETGAGNTIYF
.	.	TRBV4-1	TRBJ1-1	TGCGCCAGCAGCCAATTCGGGTGGAATTTAGGCGCTTTCTTT	CASSQFGWNLGAFF
.	.	TRBV6-5	TRBJ2-2	TGTGCCAGCAGTTACTCCGAAGGGGTGGCCGGGGAGCTGTTTTTT	CASSYSEGVAGELFF
.	.	TRBV7-3	TRBJ2-2	TGTGCCAGCAGCCTAGCGCCTAACACCGGGGAGCTGTTTTTT	CASSLAPNTGELFF
.	.	TRBV9	TRBJ2-1	TGTGCCAGCAGCCCCCGAATAGACAGAAGCTCCTACAATGAGCAGTTCTTC	CASSPRIDRSSYNEQFF
.	.	TRBV28	TRBJ1-2	TGTGCCAGCATTAGACAGAATTACTATGGCTACACCTTC	CASIRQNYYGYTF
once	TRBD1	TRBV5-1	TRBJ2-5	TGCGCCAGCAGCCAGGACAGGGTAATCGAGACCCAGTACTTC	CASSQDRVIETQYF
.	.	TRBV6-5	TRBJ1-5	TGTGCCAGCAGTTACGAGCCTAGCAATCAGCCCCAGCATTTT	CASSYEPSNQPQHF
.	.	TRBV28	TRBJ1-2	TGTGCCAGCAGTTTAGGGGGGGATAGGACGCGCTACACCTTC	CASSLGGDRTRYTF
.	TRBD2	TRBV7-3	TRBJ2-2	TGTGCCAGCAGCTTAATCGCTAGCGGGACCACCGGGGAGCTGTTTTTT	CASSLIASGTTGELFF
.	TRBD2	TRBV12-5	TRBJ2-2	TGTGCTAGTGGTTTGAGTTCGGGGGGAAACACCGGGGAGCTGTTTTTT	CASGLSSGGNTGELFF
.	TRBD2	TRBV9	TRBJ2-1	TGTGCCAGCAGCCGGACTAGCGGGAGTGTGGATGAGCAGTTCTTC	CASSRTSGSVDEQFF
once	.	TRBV5-1	TRBJ2-4	TGCGCCAGCAGCTTGATTGGGGAGGCCAAAAACATTCAGTACTTC	CASSLIGEAKNIQYF
few	.	TRBV4-2	TRBJ1-2	TGTGCCAGCAGCCCCAACGACTCGGGCTATGGCTACACCTTC	CASSPNDSGYGYTF
.	TRBD1	TRBV27	TRBJ1-1	TGTGCCAGCAGTACAGGGGGCGCGGTTGAAGCTTTCTTT	CASSTGGAVEAFF
.	TRBD1	TRBV6-5	TRBJ1-5	TGTGCCAGCAGTCCAGGGGGCAGGAGCAATCAGCCCCAGCATTTT	CASSPGGRSNQPQHF
.	.	TRBV6-1	TRBJ2-7	TGTGCCAGCACCCCACCGGGGCAGGACAGATACGAGCAGTACTTC	CASTPPGQDRYEQYF
.	TRBD1	TRBV25-1	TRBJ2-7	TGTGCCAGCAGTGAATTTGATGACAGGGACGCCCACTACGAGCAGTACTTC	CASSEFDDRDAHYEQYF
.	.	TRBV14	TRBJ2-5	TGTGCCAGCAGCCAATCCGGGTATCAGTACTTC	CASSQSGYQYF
.	.	TRBV5-1	TRBJ2-3	TGCGCCAGCAGCTTATCTGCAGGGCTCGGCACAGATACGCAGTATTTT	CASSLSAGLGTDTQYF
.	.	TRBV6-1	TRBJ2-7	TGTGCCAGCAGATCTTTAAGCGGTAGCTCCTACGAGCAGTACTTC	CASRSLSGSSYEQYF
once	.	TRBV6-1	TRBJ2-7	TGTGCCAGCAGTCAGTTGGGGAGCTCCTACGAGCAGTACTTC	CASSQLGSSYEQYF
.	.	TRBV15	TRBJ2-2	TGTGCCACCAGCACGACAGAGAACACCGGGGAGCTGTTTTTT	CATSTTENTGELFF
.	TRBD2	TRBV27	TRBJ2-7	TGTGCCAGCAGTATCAGGACTAGCGGGAACACCTTAGCAGGGCGCGAGCAGTACTTC	CASSIRTSGNTLAGREQYF
.	.	TRBV28	TRBJ1-2	TGTGCCAGCAGTCACGAGATCTATGGCTACACCTTC	CASSHEIYGYTF
.	.	TRBV6-1	TRBJ2-2	TGTGCCAGCGAGGGGGCCGGGGAGCTGTTTTTT	CASEGAGELFF
.	.	TRBV2	TRBJ1-2	TGTGCCAGCAGATTACAGGATTACTCGGGCTACACCTTC	CASRLQDYSGYTF
.	.	TRBV6-1	TRBJ1-4	TGTGCCAGCAGTGGCAGGGTGGGGGAAAAACTGTTTTTT	CASSGRVGEKLFF
.	TRBD1	TRBV6-5	TRBJ2-1	TGTGCCAGCAGCCCGGGACAGAGGTCTTTGGGTGAGCAGTTCTTC	CASSPGQRSLGEQFF
.	.	TRBV28	TRBJ2-1	TGTGCCAGCAGTTTGTTCAGCGACTACAATGAGCAGTTCTTC	CASSLFSDYNEQFF
.	TRBD2	TRBV9	TRBJ2-3	TGTGCCAGCAGCGACGGACTAGCGGGAGGGCCCAGCCCAGATACGCAGTATTTT	CASSDGLAGGPSPDTQYF
.	TRBD2	TRBV28	TRBJ2-2	TGTGCCAGCCGACGGGAGGGCCGCACCGGGGAGCTGTTTTTT	CASRREGRTGELFF
.	.	TRBV2	TRBJ1-1	TGTGCCAGCAGTGTGAGGAGGGACACTGAAGCTTTCTTT	CASSVRRDTEAFF
.	.	TRBV7-9	TRBJ2-7	TGTGCCAGCAGCCATCCTGGGGGGGCTCGCTCCTACGAGCAGTACTTC	CASSHPGGARSYEQYF
.	TRBD1	TRBV6-4	TRBJ2-2	TGTGCCAGCAGTGTGGACAGGGGGAACACCGGGGAGCTGTTTTTT	CASSVDRGNTGELFF
few	TRBD1	TRBV28	TRBJ2-7	TGTGCCAGCAGTCCGTCCGGGACAGGTGGCTACGAGCAGTACTTC	CASSPSGTGGYEQYF
.	.	TRBV2	TRBJ1-2	TGTGCCAGCAGTGCGCGGGGTCCCAACTATGGCTACACCTTC	CASSARGPNYGYTF
.	.	TRBV2	TRBJ2-2	TGTGCCAGCAGTGAAGCGCTTTCGGGGAACACCGGGGAGCTGTTTTTT	CASSEALSGNTGELFF
.	.	TRBV18	TRBJ2-7	TGTGCCAGCTCACCGCAGGGCCCTAGGAACGAGCAGTACTTC	CASSPQGPRNEQYF
.	.	TRBV5-1	TRBJ1-1	TGCGCCAGCAGCTCGCAGATGAACACTGAAGCTTTCTTT	CASSSQMNTEAFF
.	.	TRBV7-8	TRBJ1-2	TGTGCCAGCAGCTTAGGCAGGGAGGGAGCGTATTATGGCTACACCTTC	CASSLGREGAYYGYTF
.	.	TRBV6-1	TRBJ2-5	TGTGCCAGCAGTGAGTCCAGGGCGTGGTCAGAGACCCAGTACTTC	CASSESRAWSETQYF
.	.	TRBV11-2	TRBJ1-2	TGTGCCAGCAGCTTTGGGGGCGACTATGGCTACACCTTC	CASSFGGDYGYTF
.	.	TRBV29-1	TRBJ2-4	TGCAGCGTGCCGGTGCCTAGCGCGGCCAACATTCAGTACTTC	CSVPVPSAANIQYF